This TCR beta chain stems from a study of blood T cell repertoires in COVID-19. Germline CDR1 LNHNV, CDR2 YYDKDF (reference sequence). The CDR3 loop spans 16 amino acids. Trimming shortened V by 6 bases and J by 7 bases, and 24 bases separated the two germline ends. How the authors handled the data: Reference gene primer amplification gave estimated nucleated cell counts. Assay used: immunoSEQ multiplex PCR; TCRdb lists only in-frame clones, some missing. Clone size and V and J calls were adopted from that table, with D and trimming inferred from the DNA. The sample holds some 70,000 clones, around 90% seen once.

The sequencing sample was made of peripheral blood. This chain joins TRBV15 and TRBJ1-1; no clear D gene. This sequence originates from a human donor in a cohort sampled during active COVID-19. The CDR3 spells CATRQAPVRERVEAFF. CDR3 nucleotides: TGTGCCACCAGGCAGGCTCCGGTCCGGGAACGGGTTGAAGCTTTCTTT. The entire variable domain, with the rest obtained from reference TRBV15 and TRBJ1-1, is as follows: DAMVIQNPRYQVTQFGKPVTLSCSQTLNHNVMYWYQQKSSQAPKLLFHYYDKDFNNEADTPDNFQSRRPNTSFCFLDIRSPGLGDTAMYLCATRQAPVRERVEAFFGQGTRLTVV.